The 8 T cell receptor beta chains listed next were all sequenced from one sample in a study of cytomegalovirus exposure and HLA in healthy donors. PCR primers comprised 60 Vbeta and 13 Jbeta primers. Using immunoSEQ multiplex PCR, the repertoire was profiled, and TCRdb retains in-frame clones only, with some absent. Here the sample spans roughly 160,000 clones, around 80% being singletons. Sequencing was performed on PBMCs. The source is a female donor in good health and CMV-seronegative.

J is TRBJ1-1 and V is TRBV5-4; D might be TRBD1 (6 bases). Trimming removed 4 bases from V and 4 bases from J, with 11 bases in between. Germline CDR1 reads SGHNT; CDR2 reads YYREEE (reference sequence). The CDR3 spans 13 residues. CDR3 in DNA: TGTGCCAGCAGCCCTAGACAGGTCACTGAAGCTTTCTTT. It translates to CASSPRQVTEAFF.

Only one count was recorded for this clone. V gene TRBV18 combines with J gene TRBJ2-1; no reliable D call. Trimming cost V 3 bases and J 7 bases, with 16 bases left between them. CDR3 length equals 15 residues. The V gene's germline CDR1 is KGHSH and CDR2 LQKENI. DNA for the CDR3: TGTGCCAGCTCACCTCTTCGGAGCTATCGGAATGAGCAGTTCTTC. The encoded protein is CASSPLRSYRNEQFF.

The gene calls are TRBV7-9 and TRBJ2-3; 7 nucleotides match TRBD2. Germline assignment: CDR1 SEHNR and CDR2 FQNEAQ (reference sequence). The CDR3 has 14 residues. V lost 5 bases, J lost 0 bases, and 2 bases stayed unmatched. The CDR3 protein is CASSDSGSTDTQYF. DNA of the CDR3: TGTGCCAGCAGCGATAGCGGGAGCACAGATACGCAGTATTTT.

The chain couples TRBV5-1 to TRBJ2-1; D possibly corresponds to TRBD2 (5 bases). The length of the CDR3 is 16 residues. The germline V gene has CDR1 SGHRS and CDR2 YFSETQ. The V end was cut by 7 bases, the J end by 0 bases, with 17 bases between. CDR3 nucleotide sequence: TGCGCCAGCGCCCTCGATACGGGGAGCTCCTACAATGAGCAGTTCTTC. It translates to CASALDTGSSYNEQFF.

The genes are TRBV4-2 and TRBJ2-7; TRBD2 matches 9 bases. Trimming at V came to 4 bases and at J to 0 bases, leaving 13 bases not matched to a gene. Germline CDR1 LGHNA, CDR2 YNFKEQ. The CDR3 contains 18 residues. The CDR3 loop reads CASSPGRGGRGGSYEQYF. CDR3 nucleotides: TGTGCCAGCAGCCCTGGCCGAGGGGGGCGGGGGGGCTCCTACGAGCAGTACTTC.

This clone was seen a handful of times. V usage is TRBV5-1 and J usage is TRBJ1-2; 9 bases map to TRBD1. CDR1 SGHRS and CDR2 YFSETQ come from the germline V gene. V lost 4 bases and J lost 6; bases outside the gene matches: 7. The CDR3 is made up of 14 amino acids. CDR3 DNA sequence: TGCGCCAGCAGCCCGAGGGACAGGGCGGATGGCTACACCTTC. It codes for CASSPRDRADGYTF.

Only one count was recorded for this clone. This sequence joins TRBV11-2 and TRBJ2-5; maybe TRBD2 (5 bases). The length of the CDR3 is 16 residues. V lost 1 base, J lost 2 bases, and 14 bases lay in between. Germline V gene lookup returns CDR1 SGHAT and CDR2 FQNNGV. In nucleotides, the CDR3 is TGTGCCAGCAGCTTAGGCCCGTTTTCGGGACAAGAGACCCAGTACTTC. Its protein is CASSLGPFSGQETQYF.

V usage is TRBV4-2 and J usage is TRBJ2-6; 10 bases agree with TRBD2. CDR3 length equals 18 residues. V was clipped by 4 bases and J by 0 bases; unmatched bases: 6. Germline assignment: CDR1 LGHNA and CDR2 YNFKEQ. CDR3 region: CASSPLAGGLSGANVLTF. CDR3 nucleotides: TGTGCCAGCAGCCCATTAGCGGGAGGCCTCTCTGGGGCCAACGTCCTGACTTTC.